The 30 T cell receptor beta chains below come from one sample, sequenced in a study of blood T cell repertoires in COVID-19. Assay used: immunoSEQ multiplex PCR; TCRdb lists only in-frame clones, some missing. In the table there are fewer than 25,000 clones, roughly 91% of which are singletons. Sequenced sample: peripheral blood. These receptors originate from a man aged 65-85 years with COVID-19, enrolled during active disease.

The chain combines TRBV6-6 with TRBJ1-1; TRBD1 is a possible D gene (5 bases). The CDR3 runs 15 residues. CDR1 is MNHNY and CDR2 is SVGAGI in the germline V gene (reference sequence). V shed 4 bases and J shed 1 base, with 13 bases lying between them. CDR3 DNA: TGTGCCAGCAGTTTCCCTGACAGTTGGAACACTGAAGCTTTCTTT. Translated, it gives CASSFPDSWNTEAFF.

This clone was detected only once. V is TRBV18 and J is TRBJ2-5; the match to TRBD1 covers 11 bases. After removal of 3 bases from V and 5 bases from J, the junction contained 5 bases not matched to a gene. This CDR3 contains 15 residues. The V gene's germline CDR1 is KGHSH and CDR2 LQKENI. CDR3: CASSPGQGARETQYF. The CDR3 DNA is TGTGCCAGCTCACCCGGACAGGGGGCGCGGGAGACCCAGTACTTC. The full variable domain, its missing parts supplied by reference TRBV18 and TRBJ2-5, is NAGVMQNPRHLVRRRGQEARLRCSPMKGHSHVYWYRQLPEEGLKFMVYLQKENIIDESGMPKERFSAEFPKEGPSILRIQQVVRGDSAAYFCASSPGQGARETQYFGPGTRLLVL.

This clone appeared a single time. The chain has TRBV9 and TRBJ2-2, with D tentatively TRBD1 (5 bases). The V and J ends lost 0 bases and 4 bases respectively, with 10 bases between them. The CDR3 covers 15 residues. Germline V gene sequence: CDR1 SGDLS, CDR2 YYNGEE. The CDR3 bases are TGTGCCAGCAGCGTAGGGGTAGGGGCCACCGGGGAGCTGTTTTTT. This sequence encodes CASSVGVGATGELFF.

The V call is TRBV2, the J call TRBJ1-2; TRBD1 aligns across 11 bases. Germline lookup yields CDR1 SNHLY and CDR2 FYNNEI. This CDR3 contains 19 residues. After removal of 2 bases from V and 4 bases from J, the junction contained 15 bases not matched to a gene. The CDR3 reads CASSELGLKGQGEGYGYTF. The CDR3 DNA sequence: TGTGCCAGCAGTGAATTGGGACTAAAGGGACAGGGGGAAGGCTATGGCTACACCTTC.

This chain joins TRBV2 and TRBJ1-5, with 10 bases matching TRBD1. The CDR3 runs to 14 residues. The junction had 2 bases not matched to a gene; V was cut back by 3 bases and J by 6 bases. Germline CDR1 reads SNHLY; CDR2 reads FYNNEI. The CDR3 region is CASSEGQGSQPQHF. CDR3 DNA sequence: TGTGCCAGCAGTGAGGGACAGGGGAGTCAGCCCCAGCATTTT. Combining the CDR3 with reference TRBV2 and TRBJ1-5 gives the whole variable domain EPEVTQTPSHQVTQMGQEVILRCVPISNHLYFYWYRQILGQKVEFLVSFYNNEISEKSEIFDDQFSVERPDGSNFTLKIRSTKLEDSAMYFCASSEGQGSQPQHFGDGTRLSIL.

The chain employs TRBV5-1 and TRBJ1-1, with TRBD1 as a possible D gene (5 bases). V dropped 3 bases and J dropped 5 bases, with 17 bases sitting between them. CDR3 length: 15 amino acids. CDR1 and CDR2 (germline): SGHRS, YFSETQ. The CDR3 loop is CASSSVSGGATEAFF. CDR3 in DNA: TGCGCCAGCAGCTCGGTCTCAGGAGGGGCGACTGAAGCTTTCTTT.

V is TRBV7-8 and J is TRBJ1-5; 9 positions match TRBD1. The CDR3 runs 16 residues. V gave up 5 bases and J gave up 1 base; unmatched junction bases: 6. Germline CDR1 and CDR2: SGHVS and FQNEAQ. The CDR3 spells CASSTGQGWSNQPQHF. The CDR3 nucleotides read TGTGCCAGCAGCACAGGACAGGGGTGGAGCAATCAGCCCCAGCATTTT.

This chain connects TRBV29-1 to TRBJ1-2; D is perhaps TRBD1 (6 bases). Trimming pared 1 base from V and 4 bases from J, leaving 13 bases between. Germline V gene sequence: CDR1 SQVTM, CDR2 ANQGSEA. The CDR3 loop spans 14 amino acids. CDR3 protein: CSVEGTDLLYGYTF. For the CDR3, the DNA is TGCAGCGTTGAAGGGACAGACCTCCTCTATGGCTACACCTTC.

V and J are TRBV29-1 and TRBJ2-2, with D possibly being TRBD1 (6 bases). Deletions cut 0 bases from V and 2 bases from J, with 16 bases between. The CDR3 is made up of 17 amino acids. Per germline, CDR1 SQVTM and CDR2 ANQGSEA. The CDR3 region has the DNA TGCAGCGTTGAAGATCCTGAGACAGGACACAACACCGGGGAGCTGTTTTTT. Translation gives CSVEDPETGHNTGELFF.

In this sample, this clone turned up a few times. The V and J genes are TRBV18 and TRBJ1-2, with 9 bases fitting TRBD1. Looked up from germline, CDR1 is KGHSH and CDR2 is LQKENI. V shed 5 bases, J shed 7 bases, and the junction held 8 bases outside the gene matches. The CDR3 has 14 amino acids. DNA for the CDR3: TGTGCCAGCTCATCAAGACAGGGGGATGTTGGCTACACCTTC. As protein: CASSSRQGDVGYTF. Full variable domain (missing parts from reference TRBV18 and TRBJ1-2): NAGVMQNPRHLVRRRGQEARLRCSPMKGHSHVYWYRQLPEEGLKFMVYLQKENIIDESGMPKERFSAEFPKEGPSILRIQQVVRGDSAAYFCASSSRQGDVGYTFGSGTRLTVV.

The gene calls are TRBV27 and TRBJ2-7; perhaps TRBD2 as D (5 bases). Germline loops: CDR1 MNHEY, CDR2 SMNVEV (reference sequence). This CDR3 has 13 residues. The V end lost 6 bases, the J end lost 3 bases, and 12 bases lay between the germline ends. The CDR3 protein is CASSPSPLYEQYF. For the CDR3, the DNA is TGTGCCAGCAGCCCTAGCCCGCTCTACGAGCAGTACTTC.

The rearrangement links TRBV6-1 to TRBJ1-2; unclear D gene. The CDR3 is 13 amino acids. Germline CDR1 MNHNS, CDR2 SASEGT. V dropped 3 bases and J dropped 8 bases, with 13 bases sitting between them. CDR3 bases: TGTGCCAGCAGTGACGGGAGGACTCGAGGCTACACCTTC. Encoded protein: CASSDGRTRGYTF.

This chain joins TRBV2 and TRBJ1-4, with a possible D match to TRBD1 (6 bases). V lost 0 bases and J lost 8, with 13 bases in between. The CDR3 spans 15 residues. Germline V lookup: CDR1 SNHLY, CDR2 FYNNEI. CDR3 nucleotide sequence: TGTGCCAGCAGTGAAGCAAGGACAGCGGCGGAAAAACTGTTTTTT. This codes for CASSEARTAAEKLFF.

Written as DNA, the CDR3 is TGTGCCAGTAGTTCCCGACAGGGATACAATGAGCAGTTCTTC. The encoded protein is CASSSRQGYNEQFF. The chain joins TRBV19 to TRBJ2-1; 7 bases are a match to TRBD1. J gave up 4 bases and V 5 bases, and 5 bases lay outside the gene matches. This CDR3 region has 14 residues. Germline V gene sequence: CDR1 LNHDA, CDR2 SQIVND (reference sequence).

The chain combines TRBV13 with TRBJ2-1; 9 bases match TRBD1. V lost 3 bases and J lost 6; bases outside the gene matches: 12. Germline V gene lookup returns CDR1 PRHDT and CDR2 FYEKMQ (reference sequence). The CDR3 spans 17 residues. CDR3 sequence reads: CASSFTSGQGVPNEQFF. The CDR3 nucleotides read TGTGCCAGCAGCTTCACCTCGGGACAGGGAGTTCCCAATGAGCAGTTCTTC.

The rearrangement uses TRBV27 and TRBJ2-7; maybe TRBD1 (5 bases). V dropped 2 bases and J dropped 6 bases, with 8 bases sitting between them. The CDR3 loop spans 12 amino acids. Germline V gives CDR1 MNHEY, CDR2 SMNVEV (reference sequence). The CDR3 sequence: CASSLSRGEQYF. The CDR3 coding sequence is TGTGCCAGCAGTTTAAGTAGGGGCGAGCAGTACTTC.

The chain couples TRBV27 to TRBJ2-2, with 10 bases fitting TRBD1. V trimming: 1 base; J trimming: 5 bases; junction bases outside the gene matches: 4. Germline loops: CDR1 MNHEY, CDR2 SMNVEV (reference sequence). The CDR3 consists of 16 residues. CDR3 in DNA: TGTGCCAGCAGTTTATTCGGACAGGGGGTGACCGGGGAGCTGTTTTTT. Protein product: CASSLFGQGVTGELFF.

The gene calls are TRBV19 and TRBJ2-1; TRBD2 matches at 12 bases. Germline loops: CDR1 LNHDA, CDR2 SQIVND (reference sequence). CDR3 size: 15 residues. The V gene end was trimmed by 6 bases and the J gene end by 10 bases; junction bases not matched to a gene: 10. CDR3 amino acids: CASRPTSGRMEEQFF. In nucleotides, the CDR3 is TGTGCCAGTAGGCCAACTAGCGGGAGGATGGAGGAGCAGTTCTTC.

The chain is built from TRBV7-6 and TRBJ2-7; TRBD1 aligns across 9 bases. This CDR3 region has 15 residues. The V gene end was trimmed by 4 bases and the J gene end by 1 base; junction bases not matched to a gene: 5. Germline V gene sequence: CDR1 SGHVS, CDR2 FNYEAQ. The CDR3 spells CASSSGQGFSYEQYF. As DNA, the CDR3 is TGTGCCAGCAGCTCGGGACAGGGCTTTTCCTACGAGCAGTACTTC. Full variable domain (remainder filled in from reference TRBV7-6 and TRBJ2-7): GAGVSQSPRYKVTKRGQDVALRCDPISGHVSLYWYRQALGQGPEFLTYFNYEAQQDKSGLPNDRFSAERPEGSISTLTIQRTEQRDSAMYRCASSSGQGFSYEQYFGPGTRLTVT.

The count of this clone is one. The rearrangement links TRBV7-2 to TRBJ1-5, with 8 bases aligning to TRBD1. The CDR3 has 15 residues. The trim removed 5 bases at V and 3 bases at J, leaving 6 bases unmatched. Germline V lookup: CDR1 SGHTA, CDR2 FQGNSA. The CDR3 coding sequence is TGTGCCAGCAGCCGGGACAGGTGGGACAATCAGCCCCAGCATTTT. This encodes CASSRDRWDNQPQHF.

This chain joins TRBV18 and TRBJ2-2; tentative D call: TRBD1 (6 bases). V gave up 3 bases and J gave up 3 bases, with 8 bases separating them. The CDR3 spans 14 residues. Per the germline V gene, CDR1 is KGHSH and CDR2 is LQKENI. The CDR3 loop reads CASSPGQYTGELFF. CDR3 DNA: TGTGCCAGCTCACCGGGACAATACACCGGGGAGCTGTTTTTT.

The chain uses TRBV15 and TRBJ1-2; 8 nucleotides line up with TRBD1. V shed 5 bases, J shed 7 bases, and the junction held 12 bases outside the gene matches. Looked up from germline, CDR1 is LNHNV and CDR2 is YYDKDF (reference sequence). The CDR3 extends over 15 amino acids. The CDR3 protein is CATSPRQGSVAGYTF. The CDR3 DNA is TGTGCCACCAGCCCTAGACAGGGGTCGGTGGCTGGCTACACCTTC.

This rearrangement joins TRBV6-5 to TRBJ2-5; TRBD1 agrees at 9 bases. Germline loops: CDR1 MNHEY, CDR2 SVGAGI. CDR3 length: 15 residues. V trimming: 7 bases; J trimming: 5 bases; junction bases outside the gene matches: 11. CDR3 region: CASKDRDRVWETQYF. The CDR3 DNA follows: TGTGCCAGCAAAGACCGGGACAGGGTGTGGGAGACCCAGTACTTC.

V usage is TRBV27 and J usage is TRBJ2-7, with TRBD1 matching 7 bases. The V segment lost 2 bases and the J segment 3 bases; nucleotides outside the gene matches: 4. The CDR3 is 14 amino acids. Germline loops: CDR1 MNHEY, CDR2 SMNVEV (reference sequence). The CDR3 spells CASSLVGGRYEQYF. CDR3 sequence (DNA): TGTGCCAGCAGTTTAGTAGGGGGCCGCTACGAGCAGTACTTC.

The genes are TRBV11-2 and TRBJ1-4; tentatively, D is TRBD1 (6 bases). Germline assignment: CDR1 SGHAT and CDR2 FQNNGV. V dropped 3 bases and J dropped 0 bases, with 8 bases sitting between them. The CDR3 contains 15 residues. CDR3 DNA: TGTGCCAGCAGCTTGAACAGGGCAACTAATGAAAAACTGTTTTTT. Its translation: CASSLNRATNEKLFF.

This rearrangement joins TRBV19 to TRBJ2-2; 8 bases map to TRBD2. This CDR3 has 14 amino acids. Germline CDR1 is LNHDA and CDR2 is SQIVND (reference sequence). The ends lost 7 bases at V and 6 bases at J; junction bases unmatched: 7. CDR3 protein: CASIKRGSSGELFF. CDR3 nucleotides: TGTGCCAGTATCAAGCGGGGGTCGTCCGGGGAGCTGTTTTTT. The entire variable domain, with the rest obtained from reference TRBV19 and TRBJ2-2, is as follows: DGGITQSPKYLFRKEGQNVTLSCEQNLNHDAMYWYRQDPGQGLRLIYYSQIVNDFQKGDIAEGYSVSREKKESFPLTVTSAQKNPTAFYLCASIKRGSSGELFFGEGSRLTVL.

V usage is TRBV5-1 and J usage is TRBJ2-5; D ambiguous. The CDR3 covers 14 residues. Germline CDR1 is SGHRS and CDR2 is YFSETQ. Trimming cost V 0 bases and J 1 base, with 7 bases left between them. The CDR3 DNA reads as TGCGCCAGCAGCTTGGAAACTATCCAAGAGACCCAGTACTTC. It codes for CASSLETIQETQYF.

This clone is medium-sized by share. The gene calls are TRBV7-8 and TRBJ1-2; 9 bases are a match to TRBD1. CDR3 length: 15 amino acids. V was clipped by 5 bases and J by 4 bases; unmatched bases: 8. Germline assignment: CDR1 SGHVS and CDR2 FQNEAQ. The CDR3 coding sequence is TGTGCCAGCAGCCCGGGACAGGGTCCCCTCTATGGCTACACCTTC. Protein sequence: CASSPGQGPLYGYTF.

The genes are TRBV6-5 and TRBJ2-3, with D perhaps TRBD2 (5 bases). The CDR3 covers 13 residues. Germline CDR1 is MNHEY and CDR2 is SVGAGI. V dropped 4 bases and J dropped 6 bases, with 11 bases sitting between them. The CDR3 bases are TGTGCCAGCAGTTCCGACTGGAGGGATACGCAGTATTTT. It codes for CASSSDWRDTQYF.

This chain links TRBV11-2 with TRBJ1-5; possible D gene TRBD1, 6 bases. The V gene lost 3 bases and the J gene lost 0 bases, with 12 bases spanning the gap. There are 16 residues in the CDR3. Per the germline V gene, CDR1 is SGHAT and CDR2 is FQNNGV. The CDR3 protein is CASSLVTGHSNQPQHF. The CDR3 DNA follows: TGTGCCAGCAGCTTGGTGACGGGACATAGCAATCAGCCCCAGCATTTT.